Listed here are 21 T cell receptor beta chains from one sample, sequenced in a study of control samples from healthy donors and cancer patients. TCRdb keeps only in-frame clones here, not all; method: immunoSEQ multiplex PCR. The repertoire has about 170,000 clones, over 85% of them found once; the top ten carry about 4%. Sequenced input: blood. The receptors stem from a woman aged 55 to 70 in good health.

V usage is TRBV14 and J usage is TRBJ2-5; D is perhaps TRBD1 or TRBD2 (5 bases each). V lost 5 bases and J 7 bases, leaving 17 bases between the germline ends. The CDR3 has 14 residues. The germline CDR1 and CDR2 sequences are SGHDN and FVKESK. The DNA of the CDR3 is TGTGCCAGCAGCGGGGGTTCCTTAGATGGGACCCAGTACTTC. It is translated as CASSGGSLDGTQYF.

The chain employs TRBV2 and TRBJ1-6; unclear D gene. CDR3 length: 14 residues. The germline V and J ends were trimmed by 6 bases and 0 bases, with 6 bases remaining between them. Germline V lookup: CDR1 SNHLY, CDR2 FYNNEI. The CDR3 protein is CASRDISYNSPLHF. In DNA form, the CDR3 reads TGTGCCAGCAGGGATATCTCCTATAATTCACCCCTCCACTTT.

This clone has just a few counts. The gene calls are TRBV2 and TRBJ2-7; 10 nucleotides agree with TRBD1. The CDR3 extends over 14 amino acids. V was clipped by 4 bases and J by 3 bases; unmatched bases: 3. Germline CDR1 and CDR2: SNHLY and FYNNEI. The CDR3 loop reads CASSVGTGDYEQYF. DNA of the CDR3: TGTGCCAGCAGTGTCGGGACAGGGGACTACGAGCAGTACTTC.

The rearrangement links TRBV5-1 to TRBJ1-1; tentatively, D is TRBD1 (6 bases). V shed 0 bases and J shed 1 base, with 10 bases lying between them. CDR3 length: 15 amino acids. Germline V lookup: CDR1 SGHRS, CDR2 YFSETQ. The CDR3 here is CASSLGPGENTEAFF. In DNA form, the CDR3 reads TGCGCCAGCAGCTTGGGTCCAGGGGAGAACACTGAAGCTTTCTTT.

The genes are TRBV18 and TRBJ1-5, with TRBD1 matching 8 bases. The CDR3 spans 16 residues. The germline CDR1 and CDR2 sequences are KGHSH and LQKENI. After removal of 3 bases from V and 6 bases from J, the junction contained 10 bases not matched to a gene. Written as DNA, the CDR3 is TGTGCCAGCTCACCCTTTGGACAGGGTACAGGTCAGCCCCAGCATTTT. This gives the protein CASSPFGQGTGQPQHF.

V and J are TRBV7-6 and TRBJ2-6; 9 positions match TRBD1. Germline-derived CDR1 and CDR2 are SGHVS and FNYEAQ. Trimming took 5 bases from V and 0 from J; bases not matched to a gene: 14. CDR3 length equals 20 residues. Here the CDR3 DNA reads TGTGCCAGCAGCGGATACCTTCCGGGACAGGGAGTCTCTGGGGCCAACGTCCTGACTTTC. Its protein product is CASSGYLPGQGVSGANVLTF. The complete variable domain, with remaining parts taken from reference TRBV7-6 and TRBJ2-6, reads GAGVSQSPRYKVTKRGQDVALRCDPISGHVSLYWYRQALGQGPEFLTYFNYEAQQDKSGLPNDRFSAERPEGSISTLTIQRTEQRDSAMYRCASSGYLPGQGVSGANVLTFGAGSRLTVL.

The rearrangement links TRBV19 to TRBJ1-6; 9 nucleotides match TRBD1. V trimming: 10 bases; J trimming: 1 base; junction bases outside the gene matches: 5. Germline CDR1 is LNHDA and CDR2 is SQIVND (reference sequence). The CDR3 is made up of 15 amino acids. The CDR3 spells CATRDRESYNSPLHF. CDR3 sequence (DNA): TGTGCCACCAGGGACAGGGAGTCCTATAATTCACCCCTCCACTTT.

V gene TRBV15 combines with J gene TRBJ2-2; TRBD1 agrees at 10 bases. With V trimmed by 0 bases and J by 5 bases, 9 bases remained unmatched. The germline gives CDR1 LNHNV, CDR2 YYDKDF (reference sequence). The CDR3 length is 18 residues. This CDR3 is CATSRDYPGTGVTGELFF. CDR3 nucleotides: TGTGCCACCAGCAGAGATTATCCCGGGACAGGGGTAACCGGGGAGCTGTTTTTT. The full variable domain, in which reference TRBV15 and TRBJ2-2 provide the parts outside the CDR3, is DAMVIQNPRYQVTQFGKPVTLSCSQTLNHNVMYWYQQKSSQAPKLLFHYYDKDFNNEADTPDNFQSRRPNTSFCFLDIRSPGLGDTAMYLCATSRDYPGTGVTGELFFGEGSRLTVL.

V is TRBV3-1 (or the pseudogene TRBV3-2) and J is TRBJ2-5; D is unresolved. Germline lookup yields CDR1 LGHDT and CDR2 YNNKEL (reference sequence). The CDR3 is 14 residues long. Trimming took 1 base from V and 2 from J, leaving 8 bases between them. The CDR3 DNA follows: TGTGCCAGCAGCCAAGGGGTTAGTCAAGAGACCCAGTACTTC. It specifies CASSQGVSQETQYF.

This sequence joins TRBV9 and TRBJ2-7, with D possibly matching TRBD1 (6 bases). CDR1 SGDLS and CDR2 YYNGEE come from the germline V gene. Trimming stripped 3 bases from V and 2 bases from J, with 15 bases between. The length of the CDR3 is 15 residues. The chain's CDR3 is CASSARSGETYEQYF. The CDR3 coding sequence is TGTGCCAGCAGCGCCAGGTCAGGGGAGACCTACGAGCAGTACTTC.

The chain carries TRBV7-9 and TRBJ1-6, with no clear D. This CDR3 has 13 amino acids. V gave up 1 base and J gave up 6 bases, with 4 bases separating them. Germline CDR1 is SEHNR and CDR2 is FQNEAQ (reference sequence). This CDR3 reads CASSLGANSPLHF. The CDR3 DNA reads as TGTGCCAGCAGCTTAGGGGCTAATTCACCCCTCCACTTT.

The V gene is TRBV5-4, the J gene TRBJ1-2, with a possible D match to TRBD1 (6 bases). The germline V and J ends were trimmed by 3 bases and 0 bases, with 9 bases remaining between them. Germline CDR1 is SGHNT and CDR2 is YYREEE (reference sequence). CDR3 length: 14 residues. The DNA of the CDR3 is TGTGCCAGCAGCTCCAGGGGATCTAACTATGGCTACACCTTC. Its translation: CASSSRGSNYGYTF.

Of note for this clone: A junction end diverges from the germline sequence, so it may reflect a read error. The V and J genes are TRBV5-4 and TRBJ1-1; D uncertain. Germline V gene sequence: CDR1 SGHNT, CDR2 YYREEE (reference sequence). The CDR3 contains 16 residues. The CDR3 coding sequence is TGTGCCAGCAGCTTCCAAACCCGCACGTACACCGGCGAGCTGCTCTTT. Translating it yields CASSFQTRTYTGELLF.

The V gene is TRBV30, the J gene TRBJ2-7; D could derive from TRBD1 or TRBD2 (5 bases each). V was shortened by 5 bases and J by 1 base, with 15 bases between the two germline ends. Germline V lookup: CDR1 GTSNPN, CDR2 SVGIG (reference sequence). This CDR3 is 14 amino acids long. The CDR3 DNA reads as TGTGCCTGGGGCGCCGGGACGGCGTCCTACGAGCAGTACTTC. It specifies CAWGAGTASYEQYF.

The gene calls are TRBV2 and TRBJ2-3; 8 bases align to TRBD2. This CDR3 has 15 amino acids. Losses at the gene ends were 5 bases for V and 6 bases for J; bases not matched to a gene: 10. Germline V gives CDR1 SNHLY, CDR2 FYNNEI. The DNA of the CDR3 is TGTGCCAGCAGTCGTAGCGGGGCCGTGGCGGATACGCAGTATTTT. Its protein product is CASSRSGAVADTQYF.

The genes are TRBV5-8 and TRBJ2-1; D not resolved. Germline-derived CDR1 and CDR2 are SGHTS and YDEGEE. Trimming took off 5 bases at V and 0 bases at J, with 15 bases between the two ends. The CDR3 has 16 residues. The CDR3 coding sequence is TGTGCCAGCAGTCACCGACTCGCAGGCTCCTACAATGAGCAGTTCTTC. This translates into CASSHRLAGSYNEQFF.

This rearrangement joins TRBV5-4 to TRBJ1-1; D is perhaps TRBD1 (5 bases). The length of the CDR3 is 17 residues. V was cut by 4 bases and J by 1 base, with 20 bases left in between. Germline CDR1 and CDR2: SGHNT and YYREEE (reference sequence). The CDR3 region has the DNA TGTGCCAGCAGCCCGCCCCCTGGCCCCGGGGGGAACACTGAAGCTTTCTTT. This codes for CASSPPPGPGGNTEAFF. Variable domain in full (rest from reference TRBV5-4 and TRBJ1-1): ETGVTQSPTHLIKTRGQQVTLRCSSQSGHNTVSWYQQALGQGPQFIFQYYREEENGRGNFPPRFSGLQFPNYSSELNVNALELDDSALYLCASSPPPGPGGNTEAFFGQGTRLTVV.

This clone showed up just once. This chain connects TRBV20-1 to TRBJ1-2; TRBD1 matches 7 bases. Trimming at V came to 5 bases and at J to 7 bases, leaving 1 base not matched to a gene. This CDR3 region has 10 residues. Germline V gene data show CDR1 as DFQATT and CDR2 as SNEGSKA (reference sequence). Here the CDR3 reads CSAQGGGYTF. CDR3 DNA: TGCAGTGCTCAGGGGGGTGGCTACACCTTC.

The chain joins TRBV24-1 to TRBJ2-1; 9 bases agree with TRBD1. Germline V gene sequence: CDR1 KGHDR, CDR2 SFDVKD. This CDR3 has 16 residues. J lost 5 bases, V lost 2 bases, and 6 bases had no gene match. In DNA form, the CDR3 reads TGTGCCACCAGTGATTGGGGACAGGGTGTGAACAATGAGCAGTTCTTC. It specifies CATSDWGQGVNNEQFF.

This clone has a single count. The V and J genes are TRBV18 and TRBJ1-6; possible D gene TRBD1, 5 bases. This CDR3 has 16 amino acids. In germline, CDR1 is KGHSH, CDR2 LQKENI. Deletions cut 4 bases from V and 5 bases from J, with 15 bases between. The CDR3 DNA sequence: TGTGCCAGCTCACTGATCCGGGACGCTAATAATTCACCCCTCCACTTT. This encodes CASSLIRDANNSPLHF.

This clone has just a few counts. The chain carries TRBV7-3 and TRBJ2-2; possible D gene TRBD2, 5 bases. The ends were cut back, 2 bases at V and 0 bases at J, with 7 bases in the middle. Per the germline V gene, CDR1 is SGHTA and CDR2 is FQGTGA. The CDR3 contains 15 residues. CDR3 region: CASSLYGANTGELFF. DNA for the CDR3: TGTGCCAGCAGCTTATACGGGGCGAACACCGGGGAGCTGTTTTTT.